Described below is a single T cell receptor (beta chain) sequence and its context. Its recognized antigen is unknown. The sample holds no much larger clone one base away, and base qualities are not on file. This specimen's time point label, per the study, means: cells obtained before transplantation from donor or recipient. CD3+CD4+ and CD3+CD8+ populations were FACS-sorted from unstimulated pre-transplant donor and recipient cells taken from spleen or lymph nodes. The entry originates in a study of graft-versus-host responses after intestinal transplantation (dated by TCRdb to the early 2020s). As for the study more broadly: Recipients received multivisceral, liver-intestinal, or isolated intestinal transplants. Every recipient was given anti-thymocyte globulin induction, then maintenance tacrolimus and steroids for around three years. Bulk TCR-beta CDR3 sequencing was used to track graft-versus-host and host-versus-graft alloreactive T cell clones in the graft, circulation and bone marrow after intestinal transplantation. To identify alloreactive clones, pre-transplant mixed lymphocyte reaction products were sequenced and then compared with unstimulated pre-transplant donor and recipient T cells. The cohort enrolled some 23 intestinal transplant recipients including one retransplant, and 3 patients lacking pretransplant specimens were excluded. Donor T cell macrochimerism was defined as a peak of at least 4% donor T cells among recipient peripheral blood mononuclear cells. Rather than being sequenced by the commercial service, samples from a few later patients were sequenced in-house on an Illumina MiSeq and processed with MiXCR.

Libraries were built with the immunoSEQ multiplex PCR assay. For most patients, genomic DNA was isolated with the Qiagen DNeasy Blood and Tissue Kit and sent frozen to Adaptive Biotechnologies for TCR sequencing. High-throughput TCR-beta CDR3 sequencing of genomic DNA from most patients was performed by Adaptive Biotechnologies. As for the original processing: TCR sequencing data for 15 to 20 patients were retrieved from Adaptive's ImmunoSEQ software; a few other patients were processed with MiXCR and VDJtools. To correct CD4 versus CD8 sorting errors, any sequence found in both subsets at a frequency ratio below 5:1 was removed. CDR3 nucleotide sequences shared between donor and recipient were removed because the origin of such sequences could not be assigned. At least 2-fold expansion over unstimulated cells and a minimum CFSE-low frequency of 0.002% (template counts) or 0.001% (read counts) were required for clones to be classified as alloreactive. Clones detected in sequenced pre-transplant spleen, lymph node, or MLR CFSE-low populations of the donor or recipient were defined as mappable. Cumulative frequency of alloreactive clones was calculated as a percentage of all sequences weighted by copy number. TCRdb took this table from immuneACCESS and kept in-frame rearrangements with V and J called. Such tables lack part of the clones; where checked against another copy, unresolved V genes explain under half of the gap, and the rest is unexplained. The DNA gave D and trimming, while V, J and clone size come from that table. For this sample there are about 90,000 clones; roughly 92% appear just once. The ten most abundant clones make up more than 0.3% of the sample.

V is pruned by 0 bases and J by 1 base, leaving 4 bases of the junction without a gene match. Spanning cysteine to phenylalanine, the CDR3 consists of 17 amino acids. Only the CDR3 DNA stays, 51 bases, in frame from base 1. CDR1 and CDR2 were assigned from the germline V gene as ENHRY and SYGVKD. Findings and caveats that apply to the study as a whole: Early after transplant, declines in HvG clones were associated with peak levels of circulating GvH clones. The relatively low number and heterogeneity of intestinal transplant patients limited the conclusions. GvH clones were found in recipient bone marrow, and some of the GvH clones appeared earlier in ileal mucosa or blood, which is consistent with an intestinal mucosal origin. High GvH to HvG T cell clonal ratios were observed in the allografts of patients with donor T cell macrochimerism.

Here the chain combines TRBV10-3 and TRBJ2-2; 8 junctional bases match TRBD2. Source: unstimulated CD4+ T cells sorted from spleen or lymph node cells, taken before intestinal transplant. The clonotype originates from a human donor who received an intestinal transplant. The nucleotides read TGTGCCATCAGTGAGTCTAGGACTAGCCTGAACACCGGGGAGCTGTTTTTT. This encodes CAISESRTSLNTGELFF.